Following are 16 T cell receptor beta chains from one sample sequenced in a study of immune cell composition in non-small cell lung cancer. The table came from immunoSEQ multiplex PCR; TCRdb's copy has only in-frame clones and leaves some out. The repertoire holds about 10,000 clones, with about two thirds as singletons. The sample taken for sequencing was lung tumor tissue. Receptors originate from a human donor with non-small cell lung cancer.

There are a few counts of this clone. The chain recombines TRBV4-2 with TRBJ1-1; 10 bases are a match to TRBD1. Looked up from germline, CDR1 is LGHNA and CDR2 is YNFKEQ. Germline trimming cut 1 base from V and 1 base from J; bases unmatched to any gene: 6. This CDR3 spans 17 amino acids. The CDR3 reads CASSQVGQGPENTEAFF. The CDR3 bases are TGTGCCAGCAGCCAAGTGGGACAGGGGCCCGAGAACACTGAAGCTTTCTTT.

The J gene is TRBJ1-6, the V gene TRBV5-1, with D tentatively TRBD1 (5 bases). The ends were cut back, 1 base at V and 6 bases at J, with 11 bases in the middle. Germline V gene sequence: CDR1 SGHRS, CDR2 YFSETQ. The CDR3 loop spans 15 amino acids. The chain's CDR3 is CASSLSFGGNSPLHF. The CDR3 bases are TGCGCCAGCAGCTTGTCTTTCGGGGGTAATTCACCCCTCCACTTT.

The V gene is TRBV6-5, the J gene TRBJ2-1; 8 bases align to TRBD2. The CDR3 spans 14 residues. Germline CDR1 MNHEY, CDR2 SVGAGI. V lost 7 bases and J lost 6; bases outside the gene matches: 8. The chain's CDR3 is CASTKSGGINEQFF. The DNA for the CDR3 is TGTGCCAGCACCAAAAGCGGGGGTATCAATGAGCAGTTCTTC.

This CDR3 is CASGRVSRETQYF. In nucleotides, the CDR3 is TGTGCCAGCGGGAGAGTTTCGAGGGAGACCCAGTACTTC. This chain connects TRBV11-2 to TRBJ2-5, with D perhaps matching TRBD2 (5 bases). The CDR3 contains 13 residues. The germline CDR1 and CDR2 sequences are SGHAT and FQNNGV. Trimming cost V 8 bases and J 5 bases, with 15 bases left between them.

Of note for this clone: The junction does not match germline at one end; this may be a read error. The genes are TRBV7-7 and TRBJ1-5; D remains unclear. There are 13 residues in the CDR3. Germline assignment: CDR1 SSHAT and CDR2 FNYEAQ (reference sequence). The CDR3 nucleotides are TGTGCTAGCAGCCCCCATCCCGATCAGCCCCAGCATTTT. Its protein is CASSPHPDQPQHF.

The chain employs TRBV6-6 and TRBJ1-2; no clear D. Trimming stripped 7 bases from V and 5 bases from J, with 14 bases between. Germline V lookup: CDR1 MNHNY, CDR2 SVGAGI (reference sequence). This CDR3 is 13 amino acids long. The CDR3 nucleotides read TGTGCCAGCAACGCCCCAAACCTTTATGGCTACACCTTC. It translates to CASNAPNLYGYTF.

This chain connects TRBV14 to TRBJ2-4; the D gene is possibly TRBD2 (7 bases). The CDR3 spans 17 residues. In germline, CDR1 is SGHDN, CDR2 FVKESK. The ends were cut back, 1 base at V and 0 bases at J, with 13 bases in the middle. The CDR3 DNA reads TGTGCCAGCAGCCAAGGGGGGGGGCTGCTAGCCAAAAACATTCAGTACTTC. It encodes CASSQGGGLLAKNIQYF.

The V gene is TRBV19, the J gene TRBJ1-2; possible D gene TRBD1, 6 bases. V lost 7 bases and J lost 5, with 23 bases in between. CDR3 length: 16 residues. Germline V CDR1 and CDR2: LNHDA, SQIVND (reference sequence). The CDR3 region is CASTDLGGGKPYGYTF. In nucleotides, the CDR3 is TGTGCCAGTACCGACCTCGGAGGGGGGAAACCTTATGGCTACACCTTC.

The chain joins TRBV11-3 to TRBJ2-1; no clear D gene. V was cut by 5 bases and J by 5 bases, with 10 bases left in between. The CDR3 is 13 residues long. Germline CDR1 reads SGHNT; CDR2 reads YENEEA. This CDR3 reads CASSLRADNEQFF. For the CDR3, the DNA is TGTGCCAGCAGCCTAAGAGCTGACAATGAGCAGTTCTTC.

This chain joins TRBV7-9 and TRBJ1-1; D remains unclear. The CDR3 extends over 16 amino acids. V was cut by 1 base and J by 4 bases, with 16 bases left in between. The germline CDR1 and CDR2 sequences are SEHNR and FQNEAQ (reference sequence). The CDR3 region is CASSLERLEWGTEAFF. The CDR3 region has the DNA TGTGCCAGCAGCTTAGAACGGCTGGAGTGGGGCACTGAAGCTTTCTTT.

This rearrangement joins TRBV6-5 to TRBJ2-7; possibly TRBD1 for D (5 bases). The CDR3 contains 13 residues. CDR1 and CDR2 (germline): MNHEY, SVGAGI. Between the trimmed V and J ends, which lost 4 bases and 4 bases, there was a span of 11 bases. The CDR3 DNA sequence: TGTGCCAGCAGTTCGCAGGGTTGGTACGAGCAGTACTTC. Translating gives CASSSQGWYEQYF.

J is TRBJ1-6 and V is TRBV4-3; D uncertain. Germline V gene sequence: CDR1 LGHNA, CDR2 YSLEER. Trimming left V 0 bases short and J 8 bases short, with 5 bases between. The CDR3 has 13 residues. Here the CDR3 reads CASSQDTHSPLHF. CDR3 nucleotides: TGCGCCAGCAGCCAAGATACCCATTCACCCCTCCACTTT.

V gene TRBV9 combines with J gene TRBJ1-4; 7 positions match TRBD1. Germline CDR1 is SGDLS and CDR2 is YYNGEE. The V gene end was trimmed by 7 bases and the J gene end by 4 bases; junction bases not matched to a gene: 7. The CDR3 runs 14 residues. The CDR3 is CASGPGQINEKLFF. The CDR3 nucleotides are TGTGCCAGCGGGCCGGGACAGATTAATGAAAAACTGTTTTTT. Based on the CDR3 plus reference TRBV9 and TRBJ1-4, the full variable domain is DSGVTQTPKHLITATGQRVTLRCSPRSGDLSVYWYQQSLDQGLQFLIQYYNGEERAKGNILERFSAQQFPDLHSELNLSSLELGDSALYFCASGPGQINEKLFFGSGTQLSVL.

CDR3 DNA: TGTGCCAGCAGCTTAACCCCTTACGAGCAGTACTTC. Its protein product is CASSLTPYEQYF. The chain recombines TRBV13 with TRBJ2-7; D uncertain. There are 12 residues in the CDR3. V was cut by 2 bases and J by 4 bases, with 6 bases left in between. CDR1 and CDR2 from the germline V gene are PRHDT and FYEKMQ (reference sequence).

The rearrangement uses TRBV19 and TRBJ1-1; no clear D. V dropped 3 bases and J dropped 1 base, with 6 bases sitting between them. The CDR3 length is 13 residues. Germline V gene lookup returns CDR1 LNHDA and CDR2 SQIVND (reference sequence). The CDR3 bases are TGTGCCAGTAGTATGGGGAGGAACACTGAAGCTTTCTTT. The encoded protein is CASSMGRNTEAFF.

The chain recombines TRBV5-6 with TRBJ2-1, with TRBD1 matching 7 bases. The germline V gene has CDR1 SGHDT and CDR2 YYEEEE. With 6 bases clipped from V and 5 bases from J, the junction kept 14 bases outside the gene matches. This CDR3 is 16 amino acids long. This CDR3 is CASNQGQPRGNNEQFF. CDR3 DNA: TGTGCCAGCAACCAAGGACAGCCCAGGGGGAACAATGAGCAGTTCTTC. The complete variable domain, with remaining parts taken from reference TRBV5-6 and TRBJ2-1, reads DAGVTQSPTHLIKTRGQQVTLRCSPKSGHDTVSWYQQALGQGPQFIFQYYEEEERQRGNFPDRFSGHQFPNYSSELNVNALLLGDSALYLCASNQGQPRGNNEQFFGPGTRLTVL.